The 12 T cell receptor beta chains presented below share a single source sample, sequenced in a study of shared T cell receptors in the human thymus. TCRdb's table, derived via immunoSEQ multiplex PCR, lists solely in-frame clones and lacks some. The sample consists of about 660,000 clones, around nine tenths of them appearing once. The same sample was also studied in work on human thymus T cells.

The sample comprised thymocytes. These receptors all come from a boy under two years old with a congenital heart defect.

V usage is TRBV15 and J usage is TRBJ2-3; 7 bases are shared with TRBD2. This CDR3 comprises 14 residues. From germline, CDR1 is LNHNV and CDR2 YYDKDF (reference sequence). V shed 1 base, J shed 6 bases, and the junction held 4 bases outside the gene matches. The DNA for the CDR3 is TGTGCCACCAGCAGAGTGGGGGGGGAGGATACGCAGTATTTT. The encoded protein is CATSRVGGEDTQYF.

This chain connects TRBV28 to TRBJ1-1, with D maybe TRBD1 (5 bases). Germline loops: CDR1 MDHEN, CDR2 SYDVKM. Deletions cut 7 bases from V and 7 bases from J, with 16 bases between. This CDR3 is 13 amino acids long. CDR3 sequence reads: CASKVRRGLEAFF. Here the CDR3 DNA reads TGTGCCAGCAAAGTGCGGAGGGGACTTGAAGCTTTCTTT.

This chain connects TRBV5-8 to TRBJ1-5; perhaps TRBD1 as D (6 bases). The CDR3 consists of 16 residues. CDR1 is SGHTS and CDR2 is YDEGEE in the germline V gene. Trimming removed 3 bases from V and 4 bases from J, with 17 bases in between. Here the CDR3 reads CASSSPRQGPNQPQHF. CDR3 in DNA: TGTGCCAGCAGCTCCCCGCGGCAGGGGCCTAATCAGCCCCAGCATTTT.

The rearrangement uses TRBV28 and TRBJ2-6; tentatively, D is TRBD1 (6 bases). The CDR3 spans 16 residues. The germline gives CDR1 MDHEN, CDR2 SYDVKM. Trimming pared 4 bases from V and 1 base from J, leaving 11 bases between. CDR3 bases: TGTGCCAGCAGTTCCCCAGGGGAGTCTGGGGCCAACGTCCTGACTTTC. It yields the protein CASSSPGESGANVLTF.

J is TRBJ2-5 and V is TRBV6-1; possible D gene TRBD1, 6 bases. The germline gives CDR1 MNHNS, CDR2 SASEGT. The CDR3 contains 15 residues. V was clipped by 0 bases and J by 6 bases, with 14 bases between them. The CDR3 nucleotides read TGTGCCAGCAGTGAAGCGTCTCAGGGGCAAAAGACCCAGTACTTC. Its protein product is CASSEASQGQKTQYF.

The chain links TRBV11-2 to TRBJ2-1, with 11 bases fitting TRBD2. The V and J ends lost 1 base and 7 bases, in that order; junction bases with no gene match: 9. Germline-derived CDR1 and CDR2 are SGHAT and FQNNGV. This CDR3 contains 17 residues. The CDR3 DNA is TGTGCCAGCAGCTTAGCTCTCCTAGCGGGAGGTAAAAATGAGCAGTTCTTC. Its protein product is CASSLALLAGGKNEQFF. The variable domain in full, with the rest retrieved from reference TRBV11-2 and TRBJ2-1, is EAGVAQSPRYKIIEKRQSVAFWCNPISGHATLYWYQQILGQGPKLLIQFQNNGVVDDSQLPKDRFSAERLKGVDSTLKIQPAKLEDSAVYLCASSLALLAGGKNEQFFGPGTRLTVL.

The chain joins TRBV4-2 to TRBJ2-1; D not resolved. CDR3 length equals 17 residues. The germline V and J ends were trimmed by 0 bases and 1 base, with 13 bases remaining between them. Per germline, CDR1 LGHNA and CDR2 YNFKEQ. Here the CDR3 DNA reads TGTGCCAGCAGCCAAGAAAGTACAGTCTGGTCCTACAATGAGCAGTTCTTC. Encoded protein: CASSQESTVWSYNEQFF.

The rearrangement uses TRBV5-1 and TRBJ2-7, with 9 positions matching TRBD2. V shed 4 bases and J 3 bases; nucleotides not matched to a gene: 11. The CDR3 consists of 16 residues. Germline V gene data show CDR1 as SGHRS and CDR2 as YFSETQ. The DNA of the CDR3 is TGCGCCAGCAGCCCCGGCCCCCTAGCGGGGCACTACGAGCAGTACTTC. It specifies CASSPGPLAGHYEQYF.

The chain couples TRBV5-6 to TRBJ2-7; D gene uncertain. Germline CDR1 and CDR2: SGHDT and YYEEEE. CDR3 size: 13 residues. The germline V and J ends were trimmed by 2 bases and 3 bases, with 9 bases remaining between them. The DNA for the CDR3 is TGTGCCAGCAGCTTAAACCCAGGCTACGAGCAGTACTTC. Its translation is CASSLNPGYEQYF. Full variable domain (outside the CDR3, taken from reference TRBV5-6 and TRBJ2-7): DAGVTQSPTHLIKTRGQQVTLRCSPKSGHDTVSWYQQALGQGPQFIFQYYEEEERQRGNFPDRFSGHQFPNYSSELNVNALLLGDSALYLCASSLNPGYEQYFGPGTRLTVT.

The rearrangement links TRBV21-1 to TRBJ2-1; TRBD2 was called by the table and not checked on the DNA. TRBV21-1 is a recognized pseudogene. The CDR3 spans 17 residues. The CDR3 spells CASSRRLLAGDSNEQFF. The CDR3 DNA follows: TGTGCCAGCAGCCGCCGCCTACTAGCGGGAGATTCGAATGAGCAGTTCTTC.

The rearrangement links TRBV18 to TRBJ2-2; D gene uncertain. Trimming took 2 bases from V and 7 from J, leaving 17 bases between them. Germline loops: CDR1 KGHSH, CDR2 LQKENI. The CDR3 consists of 16 residues. In DNA form, the CDR3 reads TGTGCCAGCTCACCAAGGTCCAGCGTCGAGAACGGGGAGCTGTTTTTT. Its translation: CASSPRSSVENGELFF.

The V call is TRBV11-2, the J call TRBJ2-2; maybe TRBD1 (6 bases). Germline V gene data show CDR1 as SGHAT and CDR2 as FQNNGV. Deletions cut 0 bases from V and 1 base from J, with 12 bases between. The CDR3 sequence is 17 residues long. The DNA of the CDR3 is TGTGCCAGCAGCTTAGATCTCCCAGGGGTGAACACCGGGGAGCTGTTTTTT. Amino acid sequence: CASSLDLPGVNTGELFF.